Shown below are 15 T cell receptor beta chains from a single sample sequenced in a study of blood T cell repertoires in COVID-19. TCRdb's copy holds only in-frame clones and misses some; the assay was immunoSEQ multiplex PCR. The sample records 130,000 or so clones, approximately 90% being singletons. The sample was peripheral blood. These receptors all stem from a man aged 55 to 69 with COVID-19, enrolled during active disease.

This chain links TRBV3-1 (or the pseudogene TRBV3-2) with TRBJ1-2; TRBD1 might be the D (5 bases). V lost 0 bases, J lost 7 bases, and 15 bases lay in between. Germline loops: CDR1 LGHDT, CDR2 YNNKEL (reference sequence). The CDR3 contains 15 residues. The CDR3 region is CASSQEVLLTGGYTF. The CDR3 nucleotides read TGTGCCAGCAGCCAAGAGGTCCTCCTCACAGGTGGCTACACCTTC.

The V call is TRBV6-6, the J call TRBJ2-3, with 11 bases that match TRBD2. Germline CDR1 and CDR2: MNHNY and SVGAGI (reference sequence). CDR3 length: 18 residues. V lost 5 bases to trimming and J lost 3 bases; unmatched junction nucleotides: 13. The CDR3 DNA reads as TGTGCCAGCAGTCCTAGCGGGGGGAGTTCATTGAGGACAGATACGCAGTATTTT. It specifies CASSPSGGSSLRTDTQYF.

This clone was observed once. The chain joins TRBV18 to TRBJ1-6; no clear D gene. From germline, CDR1 is KGHSH and CDR2 LQKENI. The CDR3 spans 13 residues. V was clipped by 2 bases and J by 4 bases, with 3 bases between them. CDR3 sequence reads: CASSPTYNSPLHF. The CDR3 DNA reads as TGTGCCAGCTCACCAACTTATAATTCACCCCTCCACTTT. The full variable domain, its missing parts supplied by reference TRBV18 and TRBJ1-6, is NAGVMQNPRHLVRRRGQEARLRCSPMKGHSHVYWYRQLPEEGLKFMVYLQKENIIDESGMPKERFSAEFPKEGPSILRIQQVVRGDSAAYFCASSPTYNSPLHFGNGTRLTVT.

The chain is built from TRBV5-1 and TRBJ2-1; 8 bases agree with TRBD1. This CDR3 comprises 17 residues. Germline V CDR1 and CDR2: SGHRS, YFSETQ. Trimming at V came to 5 bases and at J to 1 base, leaving 11 bases not matched to a gene. The CDR3 reads CASSFGGGQVSYNEQFF. For the CDR3, the DNA is TGCGCCAGCAGTTTTGGTGGGGGACAGGTTTCCTACAATGAGCAGTTCTTC.

The chain has TRBV24-1 and TRBJ1-1; D call uncertain. This CDR3 is 13 amino acids long. CDR1 KGHDR and CDR2 SFDVKD come from the germline V gene. V lost 3 bases, J lost 5 bases, and 9 bases lay in between. The CDR3 protein is CATSDQTGTEAFF. The DNA for the CDR3 is TGTGCCACCAGTGATCAGACCGGGACTGAAGCTTTCTTT.

V and J are TRBV12-3 or TRBV12-4 and TRBJ1-2, with 8 bases aligning to TRBD1. The junction had 6 bases not matched to a gene; V was cut back by 7 bases and J by 8 bases. The CDR3 loop spans 12 amino acids. The CDR3: CASTLTGVGYTF. Written as DNA, the CDR3 is TGTGCCAGCACCCTGACAGGGGTAGGCTACACCTTC.

The chain uses TRBV30 and TRBJ2-2, with D perhaps TRBD1 (5 bases). This CDR3 is built from 13 residues. Germline V gene data show CDR1 as GTSNPN and CDR2 as SVGIG (reference sequence). The V gene lost 2 bases and the J gene lost 1 base, with 5 bases spanning the gap. Written as DNA, the CDR3 is TGTGCCTGGAGTCAGGGGAACACCGGGGAGCTGTTTTTT. This translates into CAWSQGNTGELFF.

The chain recombines TRBV19 with TRBJ2-3; TRBD2 matches 8 bases. The CDR3 is 15 amino acids. Germline CDR1 reads LNHDA; CDR2 reads SQIVND (reference sequence). J was trimmed by 2 bases and V by 6 bases; bases with no gene match: 7. The CDR3 DNA is TGTGCCAGTAGACTTAGCGGGGAACTCACAGATACGCAGTATTTT. Protein sequence: CASRLSGELTDTQYF. The whole variable domain, remainder taken from reference TRBV19 and TRBJ2-3, is DGGITQSPKYLFRKEGQNVTLSCEQNLNHDAMYWYRQDPGQGLRLIYYSQIVNDFQKGDIAEGYSVSREKKESFPLTVTSAQKNPTAFYLCASRLSGELTDTQYFGPGTRLTVL.

This clone was seen a handful of times. The chain carries TRBV6-5 and TRBJ1-2; 7 bases match TRBD1. V lost 2 bases, J lost 9 bases, and 9 bases stayed unmatched. CDR1 is MNHEY and CDR2 is SVGAGI in the germline V gene. The CDR3 extends over 14 amino acids. The CDR3 nucleotides are TGTGCCAGCAGTTACCAACGACAGGGTGGGCGCTACACCTTC. Its protein is CASSYQRQGGRYTF.

This sequence joins TRBV25-1 and TRBJ2-3; 10 nucleotides line up with TRBD2. Germline V CDR1 and CDR2: MGHDK, SYGVNS. The J segment lost 0 bases and the V segment lost 3 bases, leaving 3 bases of the junction unmatched. The CDR3 is 16 residues long. The CDR3, as DNA: TGTGCCAGCAGTGAGCTTAGCGGGGGGAGCACAGATACGCAGTATTTT. It specifies CASSELSGGSTDTQYF.

V gene TRBV14 combines with J gene TRBJ1-4; D is possibly TRBD1 (5 bases). V dropped 2 bases and J dropped 3 bases, with 13 bases sitting between them. Germline assignment: CDR1 SGHDN and CDR2 FVKESK. CDR3 length: 16 residues. CDR3 DNA: TGTGCCAGCAGCCAATCGGGTCTGACAGCTAATGAAAAACTGTTTTTT. Its protein product is CASSQSGLTANEKLFF.

This rearrangement joins TRBV30 to TRBJ2-7; 9 positions match TRBD1. J gave up 2 bases and V 4 bases, and 6 bases lay outside the gene matches. The CDR3 is 14 residues long. Germline V gene data show CDR1 as GTSNPN and CDR2 as SVGIG (reference sequence). The DNA for the CDR3 is TGTGCCTGGAACCTGGGACAGGGTGCCTACGAGCAGTACTTC. Its translation is CAWNLGQGAYEQYF. Full variable domain (missing parts from reference TRBV30 and TRBJ2-7): SQTIHQWPATLVQPVGSPLSLECTVEGTSNPNLYWYRQAAGRGLQLLFYSVGIGQISSEVPQNLSASRPQDRQFILSSKKLLLSDSGFYLCAWNLGQGAYEQYFGPGTRLTVT.

This clone showed up many times. The chain carries TRBV5-1 and TRBJ1-2, with D possibly being TRBD1 (6 bases). Germline V gene data show CDR1 as SGHRS and CDR2 as YFSETQ. This CDR3 is built from 15 residues. The V gene lost 0 bases and the J gene lost 1 base, with 10 bases spanning the gap. DNA of the CDR3: TGCGCCAGCAGCTTGGCCCCAGGGGTTAACTATGGCTACACCTTC. This translates into CASSLAPGVNYGYTF.

The chain is built from TRBV7-9 and TRBJ2-2; D gene uncertain. V lost 3 bases and J lost 0, with 8 bases in between. The CDR3 is made up of 15 amino acids. In germline, CDR1 is SEHNR, CDR2 FQNEAQ (reference sequence). The CDR3 DNA reads TGTGCCAGCAGCTTGAGAACTTCGAACACCGGGGAGCTGTTTTTT. Its translation: CASSLRTSNTGELFF.

This clone was seen only once. The chain combines TRBV18 with TRBJ2-5, with D tentatively TRBD2 (6 bases). CDR3 size: 14 residues. The germline CDR1 and CDR2 sequences are KGHSH and LQKENI. V was trimmed by 0 bases and J by 5 bases, leaving 10 bases between them. The CDR3 region is CASSPPNGGETQYF. The DNA for the CDR3 is TGTGCCAGCTCACCACCGAACGGAGGGGAGACCCAGTACTTC.